The 14 T cell receptor beta chains below all came from one sample that was sequenced in a study of T-cell reconstitution after alpha-beta-depleted transplantation in children. A TCRbeta library incorporating unique molecular identifiers was prepared. TCRdb reprocessed the PCR reads via MiXCR and lists one record per CDR3 protein. In the table there are 95,000 to 150,000 distinct CDR3 sequences, roughly 23% of which are singletons. Sequenced here: PBMCs, mostly from graft donor cells, sampled 180 days after TCRalphabeta/CD19-depleted stem cell transplant. The receptor source for this set is a male patient aged 2-15 years who had a stem cell transplant for chronic granulomatous disease, so the T cells may come from the graft donor.

This clonotype was counted only a few times. The chain couples TRBV5-1 to TRBJ2-4; 12 bases fit TRBD2. Looked up from germline, CDR1 is SGHRS and CDR2 is YFSETQ. V lost 5 bases to trimming and J lost 0 bases; unmatched junction nucleotides: 6. There are 17 residues in the CDR3. The CDR3: CASRPGLAGIAKNIQYF. The DNA of the CDR3 is TGCGCCAGCAGACCTGGACTAGCGGGAATAGCCAAAAACATTCAGTACTTC.

Only one count was recorded for this clonotype. The V gene is TRBV13, the J gene TRBJ1-3; TRBD1 is a possible D gene (5 bases). Germline CDR1 PRHDT, CDR2 FYEKMQ (reference sequence). The CDR3 spans 17 residues. The V and J ends lost 2 bases and 0 bases respectively, with 14 bases between them. The CDR3 coding sequence is TGTGCCAGCAGCTTATCTCCAGGGCAGAGCTCTGGAAACACCATATATTTT. It translates to CASSLSPGQSSGNTIYF.

This clonotype was seen ten or more times. The V gene is TRBV28, the J gene TRBJ2-7; 9 nucleotides align to TRBD1. Trimming at V came to 2 bases and at J to 3 bases, leaving 5 bases not matched to a gene. The CDR3 contains 15 residues. CDR1 MDHEN and CDR2 SYDVKM come from the germline V gene. The DNA of the CDR3 is TGTGCCAGCAGTTTACCCGGGACAGGGCGCTACGAGCAGTACTTC. It translates to CASSLPGTGRYEQYF.

Ten or more counts support this clonotype. The chain combines TRBV15 with TRBJ1-1, with TRBD1 matching over 7 bases. The V gene end was trimmed by 2 bases and the J gene end by 0 bases; junction bases not matched to a gene: 3. The CDR3 is made up of 15 amino acids. Germline lookup yields CDR1 LNHNV and CDR2 YYDKDF (reference sequence). The DNA for the CDR3 is TGTGCCACCAGCAGAAGACAGGGAATGAACACTGAAGCTTTCTTT. It specifies CATSRRQGMNTEAFF.

This clonotype was recorded a few times. The chain uses TRBV20-1 and TRBJ2-3; tentative D call: TRBD1 (5 bases). Germline V gives CDR1 DFQATT, CDR2 SNEGSKA (reference sequence). V lost 6 bases, J lost 0 bases, and 16 bases lay in between. CDR3 length equals 15 residues. CDR3: CSAAATETSTDTQYF. CDR3 DNA: TGCAGTGCCGCAGCGACAGAAACTAGCACAGATACGCAGTATTTT.

This rearrangement joins TRBV12-3 or TRBV12-4 to TRBJ1-3; 8 nucleotides line up with TRBD1. CDR3 length: 18 residues. V shed 2 bases, J shed 2 bases, and the junction held 11 bases outside the gene matches. The DNA for the CDR3 is TGTGCCAGCAGTTTAACCCCCGGGTCGACAGGGGCTGGAAACACCATATATTTT. Protein: CASSLTPGSTGAGNTIYF.

This clonotype was seen a handful of times. The V gene is TRBV29-1, the J gene TRBJ1-2; possibly TRBD1 for D (5 bases). The CDR3 sequence is 12 residues long. Germline-derived CDR1 and CDR2 are SQVTM and ANQGSEA. V lost 7 bases and J lost 6, with 15 bases in between. The CDR3 is CSGMGLGNGYTF. Written as DNA, the CDR3 is TGCAGCGGCATGGGACTAGGGAATGGCTACACCTTC.

This clonotype was found many times. The genes are TRBV12-3 or TRBV12-4 and TRBJ2-5, with 7 nucleotides matching TRBD1. This CDR3 region has 14 residues. V shed 5 bases, J shed 2 bases, and the junction held 5 bases outside the gene matches. In DNA form, the CDR3 reads TGTGCCAGCAGTGCATCGGGACAGCAAGAGACCCAGTACTTC. It is translated as CASSASGQQETQYF.

This clonotype was detected ten times or more. The V call is TRBV5-6, the J call TRBJ1-4; D is uncertain. Germline CDR1 reads SGHDT; CDR2 reads YYEEEE. Between the trimmed V and J ends, which lost 2 bases and 2 bases, there was a span of 7 bases. The CDR3 sequence is 14 residues long. Here the CDR3 reads CASSFRTTNEKLFF. CDR3 DNA sequence: TGTGCCAGCAGCTTTCGGACCACTAATGAAAAACTGTTTTTT. Full variable domain (outside the CDR3, taken from reference TRBV5-6 and TRBJ1-4): DAGVTQSPTHLIKTRGQQVTLRCSPKSGHDTVSWYQQALGQGPQFIFQYYEEEERQRGNFPDRFSGHQFPNYSSELNVNALLLGDSALYLCASSFRTTNEKLFFGSGTQLSVL.

V is TRBV12-3 or TRBV12-4 and J is TRBJ1-4, with no clear D. This CDR3 spans 12 amino acids. V dropped 5 bases and J dropped 0 bases, with 1 base sitting between them. In DNA form, the CDR3 reads TGTGCCAGCAGTCCAACTAATGAAAAACTGTTTTTT. This codes for CASSPTNEKLFF.

V gene TRBV2 combines with J gene TRBJ2-1; 8 nucleotides align to TRBD2. Germline V lookup: CDR1 SNHLY, CDR2 FYNNEI. The CDR3 has 15 residues. V shed 4 bases and J 2 bases; nucleotides not matched to a gene: 4. CDR3 bases: TGTGCCAGCAGTGGTACTAGCGGTGCCTACAATGAGCAGTTCTTC. Protein: CASSGTSGAYNEQFF.

The chain employs TRBV29-1 and TRBJ1-1; no clear D gene. The CDR3 runs to 12 residues. Looked up from germline, CDR1 is SQVTM and CDR2 is ANQGSEA. Trimming removed 6 bases at V and 6 bases at J, with 14 bases between. CDR3 sequence: CSVPLRGAEAFF. As DNA, the CDR3 is TGCAGCGTCCCCCTTAGAGGCGCTGAAGCTTTCTTT.

This clonotype was recorded at least ten times. The chain links TRBV20-1 to TRBJ2-1; possible D gene TRBD2, 6 bases. This CDR3 is 16 amino acids long. CDR1 and CDR2 from the germline V gene are DFQATT and SNEGSKA (reference sequence). The V end was cut by 0 bases, the J end by 4 bases, with 16 bases between. CDR3 coding DNA: TGCAGTGCTAGAGAGGGGCGGGCGGGACCTTACAATGAGCAGTTCTTC. Protein: CSAREGRAGPYNEQFF.

This clonotype was counted ten times or more. The chain is built from TRBV12-3 or TRBV12-4 and TRBJ2-1; 7 positions agree with TRBD1. This CDR3 spans 13 amino acids. V shed 7 bases, J shed 9 bases, and the junction held 9 bases outside the gene matches. CDR3: CASKMTGSGEQFF. For the CDR3, the DNA is TGTGCCAGCAAAATGACAGGGTCGGGTGAGCAGTTCTTC.